Following are 20 T cell receptor beta chains from one sample sequenced in a study of blood T cells in healthy people across ages. Alongside a J-beta primer mix, a sample-barcoded 5' primer served in a second PCR lasting about 7 to 12 cycles. TCRdb re-called the 5' RACE reads through MiXCR, storing one row per CDR3 protein. This table holds 550,000 to 650,000 distinct CDR3 sequences, roughly a quarter found once. These records were also assigned to another study, of T cells of mothers and their children.

The material sequenced was blood. The receptor source for this set is a boy younger than 10 in good health.

This clonotype was counted a few times. This chain links TRBV29-1 with TRBJ2-5; possible D gene TRBD1, 6 bases. The J call may be in error: the DNA end matches TRBJ2-7 better. Germline V gives CDR1 SQVTM, CDR2 ANQGSEA. This CDR3 has 13 residues. CDR3 DNA: TGCAGCGTAGGCAGGGGAAGCTCCTACGAGCAGTACTTC. This codes for CSVGRGSSYEQYF.

This chain uses TRBV19 with TRBJ2-1, with 10 bases that match TRBD2. This CDR3 spans 18 amino acids. Germline-derived CDR1 and CDR2 are LNHDA and SQIVND (reference sequence). The J segment lost 4 bases and the V segment lost 4 bases, leaving 13 bases of the junction unmatched. The chain's CDR3 is CASSRTDSSGGLYNEQFF. CDR3 nucleotides: TGTGCCAGTAGTAGAACTGATTCTAGCGGGGGACTTTACAATGAGCAGTTCTTC.

V gene TRBV13 combines with J gene TRBJ2-7; 10 nucleotides match TRBD2. The germline gives CDR1 PRHDT, CDR2 FYEKMQ (reference sequence). The junction had 16 bases not matched to a gene; V was cut back by 2 bases and J by 12 bases. The length of the CDR3 is 16 residues. The CDR3 DNA reads TGTGCCAGCAGCTTATCTCTAGCGGGGGAGCAAGAGACCCGGTACTTC. Its translation is CASSLSLAGEQETRYF.

The chain combines TRBV2 with TRBJ2-2; possibly TRBD1 or TRBD2 for D (5 bases each). V was shortened by 4 bases and J by 5 bases, with 11 bases between the two germline ends. The CDR3 sequence is 14 residues long. The V gene's germline CDR1 is SNHLY and CDR2 FYNNEI. The CDR3 DNA is TGTGCCAGCAGTGGGGGGATTGCTACCGGGGAGCTGTTTTTT. This codes for CASSGGIATGELFF.

V is TRBV20-1 and J is TRBJ1-1, with D unclear. The CDR3 totals 15 residues. Germline CDR1 reads DFQATT; CDR2 reads SNEGSKA (reference sequence). V was clipped by 2 bases and J by 2 bases, with 15 bases between them. For the CDR3, the DNA is TGCAGTGCTAGAAATTATGAGGGAGGTAACACTGAAGCTTTCTTT. Amino acids: CSARNYEGGNTEAFF.

This rearrangement joins TRBV12-3 or TRBV12-4 to TRBJ2-7; D is unresolved. The CDR3 spans 14 residues. The V gene lost 0 bases and the J gene lost 3 bases, with 9 bases spanning the gap. CDR3 nucleotides: TGTGCCAGCAGTTTAGCAGGGAAAAACTACGAGCAGTACTTC. Protein: CASSLAGKNYEQYF.

CDR3 sequence reads: CAWGGSGSEKLFF. In DNA, the CDR3 is TGTGCCTGGGGGGGATCAGGGTCTGAAAAACTGTTTTTT. V is TRBV30 and J is TRBJ1-4; perhaps TRBD1 as D (5 bases). The CDR3 is made up of 13 amino acids. Germline CDR1 GTSNPN, CDR2 SVGIG (reference sequence). V was clipped by 5 bases and J by 7 bases, with 14 bases between them.

This clonotype was counted ten times or more. The chain employs TRBV5-1 and TRBJ1-5, with 7 bases lining up with TRBD1. Germline lookup yields CDR1 SGHRS and CDR2 YFSETQ. With V trimmed by 2 bases and J by 6 bases, 5 bases remained unmatched. The length of the CDR3 is 14 residues. The CDR3 is CASSLRQGGQPQHF. DNA for the CDR3: TGCGCCAGCAGCTTAAGACAGGGAGGTCAGCCCCAGCATTTT.

This clonotype was counted once. The junction departs from the called germline gene at one end, perhaps through a read error. The chain recombines TRBV3-1 with TRBJ1-1; D is unresolved. CDR1 and CDR2 (germline): LGHDT, YNNKEL (reference sequence). The CDR3 has 14 residues. CDR3 amino acids: CTSSQVGRNTEAFF. Written as DNA, the CDR3 is TGTACCAGCAGCCAAGTGGGCCGGAACACTGAAGCTTTCTTT. Combining the CDR3 with reference TRBV3-1 and TRBJ1-1 gives the whole variable domain DTAVSQTPKYLVTQMGNDKSIKCEQNLGHDTMYWYKQDSKKFLKIMFSYNNKELIINETVPNRFSPKSPDKAHLNLHINSLELGDSAVYFCTSSQVGRNTEAFFGQGTRLTVV.

This clonotype came up a few times. V usage is TRBV6-2 or TRBV6-3 and J usage is TRBJ2-7, with a weak D call TRBD2 (6 bases). The CDR3 length is 15 residues. Trimming removed 5 bases from V and 7 bases from J, with 21 bases in between. CDR1 and CDR2 from the germline V gene are MNHEY and SVGEGT. CDR3 region: CASSPAREPVGEQYF. The CDR3 nucleotides read TGTGCCAGCAGTCCGGCCCGGGAGCCCGTGGGGGAGCAGTACTTC.

This clonotype was recorded a few times. V and J are TRBV5-1 and TRBJ2-2, with 9 bases that match TRBD1. Germline assignment: CDR1 SGHRS and CDR2 YFSETQ. J was trimmed by 4 bases and V by 1 base; bases with no gene match: 8. The CDR3 extends over 17 amino acids. This CDR3 reads CASSLWGQGRGTGELFF. CDR3 DNA sequence: TGCGCCAGCAGCTTGTGGGGACAGGGTCGTGGCACCGGGGAGCTGTTTTTT.

V and J are TRBV4-3 and TRBJ2-5; 8 nucleotides match TRBD1. The J call may be mistaken, given a closer DNA end match to TRBJ2-7. Looked up from germline, CDR1 is LGHNA and CDR2 is YSLEER. The CDR3 length is 17 residues. The CDR3 region is CASSQVSGQADSYEQYF. CDR3 in DNA: TGCGCCAGCAGCCAAGTTTCGGGACAGGCGGACTCCTACGAGCAGTACTTC.

At least ten counts were recorded for this clonotype. The CDR3 loop reads CSVEETQYF. In nucleotides, the CDR3 is TGCAGCGTTGAGGAGACCCAGTACTTC. This chain connects TRBV29-1 to TRBJ2-5; unclear D gene. Trimming cost V 3 bases and J 5 bases, with 1 base left between them. Germline V gene data show CDR1 as SQVTM and CDR2 as ANQGSEA. The CDR3 is 9 amino acids.

This clonotype was counted between two and nine times. The rearrangement links TRBV18 to TRBJ1-4, with TRBD1 matching over 8 bases. This CDR3 contains 15 residues. Trimming removed 2 bases from V and 3 bases from J; junction bases left unmatched: 2. Per germline, CDR1 KGHSH and CDR2 LQKENI. CDR3 protein: CASSPGRGPNEKLFF. The CDR3 coding sequence is TGTGCCAGCTCACCAGGCAGGGGGCCTAATGAAAAACTGTTTTTT. Combining the CDR3 with reference TRBV18 and TRBJ1-4 gives the whole variable domain NAGVMQNPRHLVRRRGQEARLRCSPMKGHSHVYWYRQLPEEGLKFMVYLQKENIIDESGMPKERFSAEFPKEGPSILRIQQVVRGDSAAYFCASSPGRGPNEKLFFGSGTQLSVL.

The genes are TRBV29-1 and TRBJ1-2, with D unresolved. V lost 0 bases and J 0 bases, leaving 14 bases between the germline ends. The CDR3 consists of 16 residues. Germline V gives CDR1 SQVTM, CDR2 ANQGSEA. The CDR3 DNA sequence: TGCAGCGTTGAAGAAAATAAGTTCACCTCTAACTATGGCTACACCTTC. Amino acid sequence: CSVEENKFTSNYGYTF.

The chain couples TRBV7-9 to TRBJ1-2; tentatively, D is TRBD1 (6 bases). CDR1 and CDR2 from the germline V gene are SEHNR and FQNEAQ (reference sequence). With 5 bases removed from V and 4 bases from J, the gap between germline ends came to 14 bases. The CDR3 runs to 14 residues. Here the CDR3 DNA reads TGTGCCAGCAGCCATCCCCGGACAGCCTATGGCTACACCTTC. Protein product: CASSHPRTAYGYTF.

This clonotype was detected many times. As DNA, the CDR3 is TGCAGTGCTAAGACAGGGAGCACCGGGGAGCTGTTTTTT. This codes for CSAKTGSTGELFF. This chain links TRBV20-1 with TRBJ2-2; 7 positions agree with TRBD1. The CDR3 is 13 amino acids. The V and J ends lost 4 bases and 4 bases, in that order; junction bases with no gene match: 3. The germline V gene encodes CDR1 DFQATT and CDR2 SNEGSKA (reference sequence).

This clonotype has a handful of counts. The genes are TRBV7-9 and TRBJ1-2, with a weak D call TRBD1 (6 bases). The germline V and J ends were trimmed by 1 base and 4 bases, with 16 bases remaining between them. The germline gives CDR1 SEHNR, CDR2 FQNEAQ (reference sequence). The CDR3 sequence is 16 residues long. CDR3 in amino acids: CASSLGDRLSAYGYTF. The CDR3 DNA reads as TGTGCCAGCAGCTTAGGCGACAGGTTGTCAGCCTATGGCTACACCTTC.

The rearrangement links TRBV27 to TRBJ1-2; 8 bases fit TRBD1. The V segment lost 2 bases and the J segment 1 base; nucleotides outside the gene matches: 12. Per germline, CDR1 MNHEY and CDR2 SMNVEV (reference sequence). This CDR3 is built from 18 residues. The chain's CDR3 is CASSLRGIPDRDNYGYTF. The DNA of the CDR3 is TGTGCCAGCAGTTTAAGGGGAATCCCGGACAGGGATAACTATGGCTACACCTTC.

This clonotype was counted ten times or more. This chain connects TRBV27 to TRBJ1-6; the match to TRBD1 covers 7 bases. CDR3 size: 14 residues. The germline CDR1 and CDR2 sequences are MNHEY and SMNVEV (reference sequence). V dropped 4 bases and J dropped 10; count of bases not matched to a gene: 7. The CDR3 sequence is CASSSPGGSSPLHF. In DNA, the CDR3 is TGTGCCAGCAGTTCACCAGGGGGAAGCTCACCCCTCCACTTT.